One sample yielded the 8 T cell receptor beta chains listed below, sequenced in a study of shared clonotypes between healthy human individuals. The method was immunoSEQ multiplex PCR; TCRdb's version includes in-frame clones alone and lacks a portion of them. The sample yields under 2,500,000 clones, nearly 97% seen once. Sequenced: naive CD4+ T cells sorted from blood. Sample subset: CD45RA+ positively selected. The receptors were gathered from a man younger than 35 in good health.

CDR3 region: CASSPGLEETQYF. The CDR3 DNA follows: TGTGCCAGCAGCCCCGGACTAGAAGAGACCCAGTACTTC. V gene TRBV11-3 combines with J gene TRBJ2-5, with 7 positions matching TRBD2. With V trimmed by 5 bases and J by 3 bases, 3 bases remained unmatched. The germline V gene has CDR1 SGHNT and CDR2 YENEEA. CDR3 length: 13 amino acids.

The chain is built from TRBV30 and TRBJ2-3, with D uncertain. CDR3 size: 15 residues. The germline CDR1 and CDR2 sequences are GTSNPN and SVGIG (reference sequence). V lost 4 bases to trimming and J lost 3 bases, with 17 bases between them. Here the CDR3 reads CAWNIPGRATDTQYF. The CDR3 nucleotides are TGTGCCTGGAATATCCCCGGACGGGCAACAGATACGCAGTATTTT. Supplemented by reference TRBV30 and TRBJ2-3, the full variable domain reads SQTIHQWPATLVQPVGSPLSLECTVEGTSNPNLYWYRQAAGRGLQLLFYSVGIGQISSEVPQNLSASRPQDRQFILSSKKLLLSDSGFYLCAWNIPGRATDTQYFGPGTRLTVL.

The gene calls are TRBV6-1 and TRBJ2-3, with D maybe TRBD1 (5 bases). Between the trimmed V and J ends, which lost 1 base and 2 bases, there was a span of 13 bases. The CDR3 totals 16 residues. Germline V CDR1 and CDR2: MNHNS, SASEGT. CDR3 residues: CASSEGREFYTDTQYF. CDR3 DNA sequence: TGTGCCAGCAGTGAAGGCAGGGAATTTTACACAGATACGCAGTATTTT.

The chain combines TRBV9 with TRBJ2-1, with D hard to call. This CDR3 is 13 amino acids long. With 6 bases removed from V and 6 bases from J, the gap between germline ends came to 13 bases. Per germline, CDR1 SGDLS and CDR2 YYNGEE. CDR3 region: CASNSQLGNEQFF. In DNA form, the CDR3 reads TGTGCCAGCAACTCACAACTTGGCAATGAGCAGTTCTTC.

The rearrangement joins TRBV28 to TRBJ2-5; D gene unclear. The CDR3 has 14 residues. Trimming stripped 8 bases from V and 6 bases from J, with 19 bases between. CDR1 and CDR2 from the germline V gene are MDHEN and SYDVKM. The DNA for the CDR3 is TGTGCCAGCGGTCCACCGGGCGCCGCGAAGACCCAGTACTTC. This sequence encodes CASGPPGAAKTQYF.

A remark on this clone: Different DNA sequences within this sample yield the same CDR3. This chain links TRBV11-2 with TRBJ1-1; possibly TRBD1 for D (5 bases). With 2 bases removed from V and 4 bases from J, the gap between germline ends came to 8 bases. This CDR3 has 13 amino acids. Germline-derived CDR1 and CDR2 are SGHAT and FQNNGV. This CDR3 reads CASSLSGGTEAFF. CDR3 in DNA: TGTGCCAGCAGCTTATCGGGGGGCACTGAAGCTTTCTTT.

This rearrangement joins TRBV5-1 to TRBJ2-2; tentatively, D is TRBD2 (6 bases). V was pared by 2 bases and J by 4 bases, with 9 bases between. The germline V gene has CDR1 SGHRS and CDR2 YFSETQ. The CDR3 runs 14 residues. Written as DNA, the CDR3 is TGCGCCAGCAGCTTAATGGGAGGCACCGGGGAGCTGTTTTTT. It yields the protein CASSLMGGTGELFF. The full variable domain, in which reference TRBV5-1 and TRBJ2-2 provide the parts outside the CDR3, is KAGVTQTPRYLIKTRGQQVTLSCSPISGHRSVSWYQQTPGQGLQFLFEYFSETQRNKGNFPGRFSGRQFSNSRSEMNVSTLELGDSALYLCASSLMGGTGELFFGEGSRLTVL.

The rearrangement links TRBV5-4 to TRBJ1-1; D remains unclear. The CDR3 totals 14 residues. The V gene's germline CDR1 is SGHNT and CDR2 YYREEE (reference sequence). V was pared by 3 bases and J by 5 bases, with 14 bases between. In nucleotides, the CDR3 is TGTGCCAGCAGCTCGGGATTAACGGGGACTGAAGCTTTCTTT. Protein sequence: CASSSGLTGTEAFF.